This T cell receptor (beta chain) was recorded in a study of blood T cell repertoires in COVID-19. About the research overall: The samples span acute and convalescent COVID-19 from the United States, Italy and Spain. PBMCs, B-cell-depleted T cells, or T cells provided the cDNA or gDNA that made up the material.

This clone has more than one count but fewer than ten. Original processing notes: Nucleated cell counts were estimated from reference gene primer amplification. Repertoires were generated with immunoSEQ multiplex PCR, while TCRdb's copy carries only in-frame clones and drops some. That table furnishes V, J and clone size, whereas the DNA furnished D and trimming. This table has a few hundred thousand clones, 70% to 90% appearing once. Material for sequencing was PBMCs or T cells enriched from blood (not recorded which). This clonotype was obtained from a middle-aged woman with acute COVID-19.

CDR3 DNA sequence: TGTGCCAGCAGCGGCGGGGCCTATAATTCACCCCTCCACTTT. It encodes CASSGGAYNSPLHF. This chain links TRBV5-5 with TRBJ1-6; D remains ambiguous. Between the trimmed V and J ends, which lost 4 bases and 2 bases, there was a span of 7 bases. Germline CDR1 reads SGHKS; CDR2 reads YYEKEE (reference sequence). This CDR3 region has 14 residues.